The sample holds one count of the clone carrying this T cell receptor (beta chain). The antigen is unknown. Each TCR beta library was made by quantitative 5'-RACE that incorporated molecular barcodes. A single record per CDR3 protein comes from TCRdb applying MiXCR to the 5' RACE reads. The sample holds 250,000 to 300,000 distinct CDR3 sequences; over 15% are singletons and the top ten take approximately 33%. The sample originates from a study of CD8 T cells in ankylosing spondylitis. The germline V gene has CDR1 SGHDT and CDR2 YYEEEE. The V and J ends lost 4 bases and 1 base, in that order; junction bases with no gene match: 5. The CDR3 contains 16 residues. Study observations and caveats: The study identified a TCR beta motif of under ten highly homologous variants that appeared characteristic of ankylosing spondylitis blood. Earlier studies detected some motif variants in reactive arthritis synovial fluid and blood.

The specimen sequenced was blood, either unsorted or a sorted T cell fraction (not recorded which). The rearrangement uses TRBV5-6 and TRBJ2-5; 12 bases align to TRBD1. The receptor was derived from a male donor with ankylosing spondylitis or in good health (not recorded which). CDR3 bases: TGTGCCAGCAGCCCGGGGACAGGGGGCATCCAAGAGACCCAGTACTTC. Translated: CASSPGTGGIQETQYF.